The present entry profiles one T cell receptor beta chain with its context. PCR was performed using 60 Vbeta and 13 Jbeta primers. Using immunoSEQ multiplex PCR, the repertoire was profiled, and TCRdb retains in-frame clones only, with some absent. The data hold fewer than 200,000 clones, with 55% to 70% observed a single time. Germline V CDR1 and CDR2: SGHVS, FQNEAQ. The CDR3 runs to 16 residues. The V gene end was trimmed by 8 bases and the J gene end by 4 bases; junction bases not matched to a gene: 14. The data are from a study of cytomegalovirus exposure and HLA in healthy donors. This sequence originates from a woman in her thirties or forties in good health and CMV-seropositive. V and J are TRBV7-8 and TRBJ2-5; 9 bases map to TRBD2. The sample comprised PBMCs. The CDR3 protein is CASVASGKPVGETQYF. CDR3 sequence (DNA): TGTGCCAGCGTGGCTAGCGGGAAGCCAGTTGGAGAGACCCAGTACTTC.